Listed below are T cell receptor beta chains from one sample, sequenced in a study of blood T cell repertoires in COVID-19. The method was immunoSEQ multiplex PCR; TCRdb's version includes in-frame clones alone and lacks a portion of them. Of around 150,000 clones in the sample, over 80% were seen once. The sample was peripheral blood. These receptor sequences come from a man aged 50 or older with active COVID-19. CDR3s include the opening cysteine and the closing phenylalanine or tryptophan. D genes are given only for firm matches. Clone size is shown for a subset of rows, as once, few, many or a class of expanded clone.

J gene | clone size | V gene | D gene | CDR3 DNA | CDR3 protein
TRBJ2-7 | NA | TRBV2 | NA | TGTGCCAGCAACCCAATGCCGATGGGCATAAACTCCTACGAGCAGTACTTC | CASNPMPMGINSYEQYF
TRBJ1-5 | NA | TRBV7-2 | TRBD1 | TGTGCCAGCAGCTGGGACAGGGCCCCCAATCAGCCCCAGCATTTT | CASSWDRAPNQPQHF
TRBJ1-1 | NA | TRBV7-2 | NA | TGTGCCAGCAGCCCGTTTTTGTCTGAAGCTTTCTTT | CASSPFLSEAFF
TRBJ2-7 | NA | TRBV6-5 | TRBD2 | TGTGCCAGCAGTCGCGGGGGAACCTACGAGCAGTACTTC | CASSRGGTYEQYF
TRBJ2-7 | NA | TRBV19 | TRBD1 | TGTGCCAGTAGTATAAACAGGGGTAACGAGCAGTACTTC | CASSINRGNEQYF
TRBJ2-7 | NA | TRBV5-1 | NA | TGCGCCAGCAGCTTGTTGATTCGGCGGGGCGATAACCCCGAGCAGTACTTC | CASSLLIRRGDNPEQYF
TRBJ1-1 | NA | TRBV7-2 | TRBD1 | TGTGCCAGCAGCTTAAAAGCCGGGACAGGGAGGACTGAAGCTTTCTTT | CASSLKAGTGRTEAFF
TRBJ1-1 | NA | TRBV6-5 | NA | TGTGCCAGCAGTTACTCGACACCAAACACTGAAGCTTTCTTT | CASSYSTPNTEAFF
TRBJ1-2 | NA | TRBV5-5 | NA | TGTGCCAGCAGCTTCACAGCCCCCTATGGCTACACCTTC | CASSFTAPYGYTF
TRBJ2-1 | NA | TRBV19 | TRBD2 | TGTGCCAGTAGTCCGGCTAGCGGGGGGGCCTATGAGCAGTTCTTC | CASSPASGGAYEQFF
TRBJ2-2 | NA | TRBV4-2 | NA | TGTGCCAGCAGCCAAGTTCTGGGGGCGGGCGGGGAGCTGTTTTTT | CASSQVLGAGGELFF
TRBJ2-1 | few | TRBV5-1 | NA | TGCGCCAGCAGCGCTACTAGCAGAGATGAGCAGTTCTTC | CASSATSRDEQFF
TRBJ1-2 | NA | TRBV11-2 | NA | TGTGCCAGCAGCTTACAGGGGTATGGCTACACCTTC | CASSLQGYGYTF
TRBJ2-7 | NA | TRBV7-9 | TRBD2 | TGTGCCAGCAGCTACCTCCCCCAGACTAGCGGGGGCTACGAGCAGTACTTC | CASSYLPQTSGGYEQYF
TRBJ2-3 | NA | TRBV5-6 | TRBD1 | TGTGCCAGCAGCTTGGCCCTCGGGACAGGCACAGATACGCAGTATTTT | CASSLALGTGTDTQYF
TRBJ2-5 | NA | TRBV11-1 | TRBD1 | TGTGCCAGCAGCCCTGGACAGGGGGCTTGGGAGACCCAGTACTTC | CASSPGQGAWETQYF
TRBJ1-1 | NA | TRBV6-2/TRBV6-3 | TRBD1 | TGTGCCAGCAGTTATACGACAGGGGGGTACACTGAAGCTTTCTTT | CASSYTTGGYTEAFF
TRBJ2-2 | few | TRBV5-1 | NA | TGCGCCAGCAGCTTGGCCGAGACAGTGAACACCGGGGAGCTGTTTTTT | CASSLAETVNTGELFF
TRBJ1-3 | NA | TRBV7-7 | NA | TGTGCCAGCAGTCCCGGTGCGGGAAACACCATATATTTT | CASSPGAGNTIYF
TRBJ2-2 | NA | TRBV2 | TRBD1 | TGTGCCAGCAGTGCCCATCCGACAGGGACCGGGGAGCTGTTTTTT | CASSAHPTGTGELFF
TRBJ2-4 | NA | TRBV5-4 | NA | TGTGCCAGCAGCAGGGACACCAAAAACATTCAGTACTTC | CASSRDTKNIQYF
TRBJ2-7 | NA | TRBV11-1 | TRBD1 | TGTGCCAGCAGCTCCCTTCTGGGACAGGGAAACCACGAGCAGTACTTC | CASSSLLGQGNHEQYF
TRBJ1-4 | NA | TRBV7-2 | NA | TGTGCCAGCAGGGACCCGGGAGCCCCTAATGAAAAACTGTTTTTT | CASRDPGAPNEKLFF
TRBJ2-7 | NA | TRBV13 | TRBD1 | TGTGCCAGCAGCCCCCGGGACAGGGGGTCCTACGAGCAGTACTTC | CASSPRDRGSYEQYF
TRBJ2-3 | NA | TRBV7-9 | TRBD1 | TGTGCCAGCAGCCCAAGGACAGGGACAGATACGCAGTATTTT | CASSPRTGTDTQYF
TRBJ2-3 | NA | TRBV7-2 | NA | TGTGCCAGCAGTCGTTCCAGGGATACGCAGTATTTT | CASSRSRDTQYF
TRBJ2-1 | NA | TRBV6-5 | TRBD2 | TGTGCCAGCATCGCGACTAGCGGGGGCCTCAATGAGCAGTTCTTC | CASIATSGGLNEQFF
TRBJ1-5 | few | TRBV4-1 | TRBD1 | TGCGCCAGTAGGGCCCAGGGGGTTAATCAGCCCCAGCATTTT | CASRAQGVNQPQHF
TRBJ2-2 | NA | TRBV9 | TRBD1 | TGTGCCAGCAGCGTAACACAGGGGGTAAGGAACACCGGGGAGCTGTTTTTT | CASSVTQGVRNTGELFF
TRBJ1-2 | NA | TRBV12-3/TRBV12-4 | TRBD1 | TGTGCCAGTCTCAGGGGGAGTGGCTACACCTTC | CASLRGSGYTF
TRBJ1-5 | NA | TRBV4-2 | NA | TGTGCCAGCAGCCCTGGAGCACAGGTTTTTTATAGCAATCAGCCCCAGCATTTT | CASSPGAQVFYSNQPQHF
TRBJ2-3 | NA | TRBV12-3/TRBV12-4 | NA | TGTGCCAGCAGTTTGCGTGATACGCAGTATTTT | CASSLRDTQYF
TRBJ1-3 | few | TRBV28 | TRBD1 | TGTGCCAGCAGTTTCCAAACCGGGACAGGGAATAGAAACACCATATATTTT | CASSFQTGTGNRNTIYF
TRBJ1-5 | NA | TRBV19 | NA | TGTGCCAGTACGAGGAGCGGACAGCCCCAGCATTTT | CASTRSGQPQHF
TRBJ2-7 | NA | TRBV4-1 | TRBD1 | TGCGCCAGCAGCCAACGGACAGGGAGTTCCTACGAGCAGTACTTC | CASSQRTGSSYEQYF
TRBJ2-1 | NA | TRBV10-3 | TRBD1 | TGTGCCATCAGTGAAGCGAATTTAGGACAGGGGAAGAATGAGCAGTTCTTC | CAISEANLGQGKNEQFF
TRBJ1-5 | NA | TRBV24-1 | TRBD1 | TGTGCCACCAGGGAGGACAGGGTGGGATATAGCAATCAGCCCCAGCATTTT | CATREDRVGYSNQPQHF
TRBJ1-1 | NA | TRBV5-4 | TRBD1 | TGTGCCAGCAGCCCCGGGACAGGGATGGGGAACACTGAAGCTTTCTTT | CASSPGTGMGNTEAFF
TRBJ1-1 | few | TRBV10-3 | NA | TGTGCCATCAGTACAACAGGGTCGCACACTGAAGCTTTCTTT | CAISTTGSHTEAFF